This TCR beta chain was observed in a study of T-cell memory formation after mild COVID-19. TCRdb used MiXCR to reprocess the 5' RACE reads, holding one entry per CDR3 protein. Altogether fewer than 700,000 distinct CDR3 sequences are present, over 15% being singletons, with the ten largest covering around 12%. Comment on this clonotype: Its specificity is unknown.

Overall study findings and caveats: Contracting CD4+ clones sat mainly in CM and EM; CD8+ in EMRA.

Sequencing input: PBMCs or a T cell subset sorted from them (not recorded which). The origin of this receptor is an adult woman who had mild COVID-19 (a few samples of this study predate the infection). Cell type and time point are not known.

CDR3 coding DNA: TGTGCCACCAGCAGGCGGTCAGGGGGTCCAGATACGCAGTATTTT. This codes for CATSRRSGGPDTQYF. The rearrangement joins TRBV15 to TRBJ2-3; 7 bases line up with TRBD1. Losses at the gene ends were 3 bases for V and 4 bases for J; bases not matched to a gene: 7. The CDR3 totals 15 residues. From germline, CDR1 is LNHNV and CDR2 YYDKDF (reference sequence).